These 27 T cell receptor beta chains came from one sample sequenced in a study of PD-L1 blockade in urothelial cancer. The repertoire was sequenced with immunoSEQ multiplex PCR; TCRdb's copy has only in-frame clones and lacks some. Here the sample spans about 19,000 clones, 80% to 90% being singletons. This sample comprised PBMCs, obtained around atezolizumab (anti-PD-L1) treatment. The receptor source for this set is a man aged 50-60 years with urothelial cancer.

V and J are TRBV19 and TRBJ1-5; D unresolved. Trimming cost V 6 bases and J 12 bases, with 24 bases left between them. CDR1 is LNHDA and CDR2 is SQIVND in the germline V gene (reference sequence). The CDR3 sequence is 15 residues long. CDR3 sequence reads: CASRLGEAADQDQHF. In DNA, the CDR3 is TGTGCCAGTAGACTTGGGGAGGCAGCGGACCAGGACCAGCATTTT.

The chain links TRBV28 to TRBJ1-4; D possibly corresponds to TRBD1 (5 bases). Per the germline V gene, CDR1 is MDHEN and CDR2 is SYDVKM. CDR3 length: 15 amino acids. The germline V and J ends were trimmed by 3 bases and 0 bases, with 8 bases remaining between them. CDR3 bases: TGTGCCAGCAGTTTGGTGACAGCAACTAATGAAAAACTGTTTTTT. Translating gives CASSLVTATNEKLFF.

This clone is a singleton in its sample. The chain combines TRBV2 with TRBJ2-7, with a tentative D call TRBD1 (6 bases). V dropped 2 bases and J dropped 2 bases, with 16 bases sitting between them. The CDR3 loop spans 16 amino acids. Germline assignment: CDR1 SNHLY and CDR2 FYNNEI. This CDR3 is CASSELWGRRTYEQYF. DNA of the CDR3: TGTGCCAGCAGTGAACTTTGGGGGCGCAGAACCTACGAGCAGTACTTC.

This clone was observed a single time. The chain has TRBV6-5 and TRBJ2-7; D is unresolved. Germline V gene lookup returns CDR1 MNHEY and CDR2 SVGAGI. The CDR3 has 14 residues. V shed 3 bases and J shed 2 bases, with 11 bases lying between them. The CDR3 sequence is CASSYYGFAYEQYF. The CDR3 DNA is TGTGCCAGCAGTTATTACGGGTTCGCCTACGAGCAGTACTTC.

The CDR3: CASSYKGFGYTF. DNA for the CDR3: TGTGCCAGCAGTTATAAGGGGTTCGGCTACACCTTC. The chain is built from TRBV6-5 and TRBJ1-2, with D possibly TRBD1 on 5 matching bases. This CDR3 region has 12 residues. The germline V and J ends were trimmed by 3 bases and 8 bases, with 10 bases remaining between them. Germline assignment: CDR1 MNHEY and CDR2 SVGAGI.

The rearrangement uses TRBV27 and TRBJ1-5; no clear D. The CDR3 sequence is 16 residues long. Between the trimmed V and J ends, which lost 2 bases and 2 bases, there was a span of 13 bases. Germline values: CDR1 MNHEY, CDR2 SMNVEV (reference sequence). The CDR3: CASSLKSQIRNQPQHF. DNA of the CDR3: TGTGCCAGCAGTTTAAAGTCACAGATTCGCAATCAGCCCCAGCATTTT.

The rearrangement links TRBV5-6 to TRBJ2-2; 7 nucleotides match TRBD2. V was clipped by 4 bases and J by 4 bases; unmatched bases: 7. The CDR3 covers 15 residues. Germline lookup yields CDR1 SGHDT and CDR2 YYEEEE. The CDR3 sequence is CASSPPGGITGELFF. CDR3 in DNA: TGTGCCAGCAGCCCGCCGGGGGGAATCACCGGGGAGCTGTTTTTT.

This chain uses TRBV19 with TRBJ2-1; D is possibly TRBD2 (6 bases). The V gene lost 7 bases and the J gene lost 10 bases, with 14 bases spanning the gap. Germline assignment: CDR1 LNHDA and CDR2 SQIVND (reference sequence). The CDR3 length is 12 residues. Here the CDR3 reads CASTEGRGEQFF. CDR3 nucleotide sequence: TGTGCCAGTACAGAGGGCCGGGGGGAGCAGTTCTTC.

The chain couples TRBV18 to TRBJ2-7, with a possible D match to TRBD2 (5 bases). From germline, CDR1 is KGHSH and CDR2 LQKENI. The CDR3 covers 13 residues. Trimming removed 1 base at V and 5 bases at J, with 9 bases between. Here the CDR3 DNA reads TGTGCCAGCTCACCACGGTCCGGGAACGAGCAGTACTTC. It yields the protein CASSPRSGNEQYF.

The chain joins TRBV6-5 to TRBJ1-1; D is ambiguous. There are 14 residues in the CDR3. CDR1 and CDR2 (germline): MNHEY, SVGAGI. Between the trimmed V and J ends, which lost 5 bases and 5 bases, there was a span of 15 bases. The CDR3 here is CASSPLQRGTEAFF. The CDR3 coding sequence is TGTGCCAGCAGTCCTCTTCAAAGAGGGACTGAAGCTTTCTTT.

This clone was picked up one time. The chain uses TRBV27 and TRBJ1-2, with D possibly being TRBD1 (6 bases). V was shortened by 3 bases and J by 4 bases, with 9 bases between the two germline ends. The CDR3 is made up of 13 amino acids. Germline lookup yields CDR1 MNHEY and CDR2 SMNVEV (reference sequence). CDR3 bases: TGTGCCAGCAGTTTCAGGGGCGGCTATGGCTACACCTTC. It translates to CASSFRGGYGYTF.

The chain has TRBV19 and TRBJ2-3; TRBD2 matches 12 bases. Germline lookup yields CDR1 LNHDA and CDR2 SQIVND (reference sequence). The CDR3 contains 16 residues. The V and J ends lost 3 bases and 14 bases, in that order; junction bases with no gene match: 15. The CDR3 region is CASSIWLAGGRRYSYF. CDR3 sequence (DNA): TGTGCCAGTAGTATTTGGCTAGCGGGGGGGCGGAGATACTCGTATTTT.

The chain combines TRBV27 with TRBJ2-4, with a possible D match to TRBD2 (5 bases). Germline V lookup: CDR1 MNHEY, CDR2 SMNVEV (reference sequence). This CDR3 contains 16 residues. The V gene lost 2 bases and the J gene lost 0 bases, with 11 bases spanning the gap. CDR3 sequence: CASSLRATIAKNIQYF. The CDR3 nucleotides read TGTGCCAGCAGTTTACGGGCGACTATAGCCAAAAACATTCAGTACTTC.

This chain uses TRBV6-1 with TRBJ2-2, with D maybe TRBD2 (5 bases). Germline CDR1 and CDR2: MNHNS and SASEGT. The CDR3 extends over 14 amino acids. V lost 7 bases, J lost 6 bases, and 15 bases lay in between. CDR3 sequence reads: CASKGLTIPGELFF. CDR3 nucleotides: TGTGCCAGCAAAGGACTGACAATTCCCGGGGAGCTGTTTTTT.

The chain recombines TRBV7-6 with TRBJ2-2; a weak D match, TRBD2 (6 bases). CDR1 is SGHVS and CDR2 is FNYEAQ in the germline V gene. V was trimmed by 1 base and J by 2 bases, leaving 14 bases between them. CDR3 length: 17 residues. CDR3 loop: CASSLESPGLNTGELFF. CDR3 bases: TGTGCCAGCAGCTTAGAATCCCCGGGACTTAACACCGGGGAGCTGTTTTTT.

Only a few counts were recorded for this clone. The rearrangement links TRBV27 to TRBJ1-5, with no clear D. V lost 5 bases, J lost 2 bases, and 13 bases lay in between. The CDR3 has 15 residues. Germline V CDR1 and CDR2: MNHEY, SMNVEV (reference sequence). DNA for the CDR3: TGTGCCAGCAGTCCGCCCCCGGTAGGCAATCAGCCCCAGCATTTT. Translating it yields CASSPPPVGNQPQHF.

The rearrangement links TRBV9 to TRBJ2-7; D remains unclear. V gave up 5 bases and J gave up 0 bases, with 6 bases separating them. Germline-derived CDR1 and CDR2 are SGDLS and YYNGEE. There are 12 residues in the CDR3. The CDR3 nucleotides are TGTGCCAGCAGTGCTAGCTCCTACGAGCAGTACTTC. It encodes CASSASSYEQYF.

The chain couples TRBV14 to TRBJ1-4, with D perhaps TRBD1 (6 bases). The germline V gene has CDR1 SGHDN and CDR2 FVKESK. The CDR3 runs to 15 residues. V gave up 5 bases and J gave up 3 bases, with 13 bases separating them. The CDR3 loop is CASSKQGFSNEKLFF. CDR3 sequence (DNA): TGTGCCAGCAGCAAACAGGGTTTCTCTAATGAAAAACTGTTTTTT.

CDR3 DNA: TGTGCCAGCAGCTTAGCGGGAGGGGAGAATGAGCAGTTCTTC. It is translated as CASSLAGGENEQFF. This chain connects TRBV11-2 to TRBJ2-1; 8 positions agree with TRBD2. The CDR3 totals 14 residues. Trimming cost V 1 base and J 7 bases; bases outside gene matches: 3. Germline CDR1 reads SGHAT; CDR2 reads FQNNGV.

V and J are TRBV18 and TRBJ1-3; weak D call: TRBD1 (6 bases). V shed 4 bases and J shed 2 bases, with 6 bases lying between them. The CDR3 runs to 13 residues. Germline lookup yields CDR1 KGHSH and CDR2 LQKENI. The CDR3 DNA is TGTGCCAGCTCACAGGGGGCTGGAAACACCATATATTTT. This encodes CASSQGAGNTIYF. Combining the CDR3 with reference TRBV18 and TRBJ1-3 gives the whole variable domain NAGVMQNPRHLVRRRGQEARLRCSPMKGHSHVYWYRQLPEEGLKFMVYLQKENIIDESGMPKERFSAEFPKEGPSILRIQQVVRGDSAAYFCASSQGAGNTIYFGEGSWLTVV.

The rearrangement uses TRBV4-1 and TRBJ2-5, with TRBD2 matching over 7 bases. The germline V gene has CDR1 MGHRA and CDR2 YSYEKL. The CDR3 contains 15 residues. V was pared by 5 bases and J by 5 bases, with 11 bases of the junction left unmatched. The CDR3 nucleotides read TGCGCCAGCAGCGCAGGAGAGCGGGATGGTGAGACCCAGTACTTC. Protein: CASSAGERDGETQYF.

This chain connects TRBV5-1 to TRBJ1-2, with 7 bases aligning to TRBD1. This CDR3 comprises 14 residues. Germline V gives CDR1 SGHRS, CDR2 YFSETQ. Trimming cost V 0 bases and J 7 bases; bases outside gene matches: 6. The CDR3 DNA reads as TGCGCCAGCAGCTTGGCCGACAGGGTCTCTGGCTACACCTTC. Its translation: CASSLADRVSGYTF.

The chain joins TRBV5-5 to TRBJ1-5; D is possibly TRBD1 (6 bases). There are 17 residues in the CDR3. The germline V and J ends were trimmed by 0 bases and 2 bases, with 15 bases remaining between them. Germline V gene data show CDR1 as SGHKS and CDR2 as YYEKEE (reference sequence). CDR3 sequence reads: CASSLEFSRGGNQPQHF. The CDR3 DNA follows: TGTGCCAGCAGCTTGGAGTTCTCCAGGGGAGGCAATCAGCCCCAGCATTTT.

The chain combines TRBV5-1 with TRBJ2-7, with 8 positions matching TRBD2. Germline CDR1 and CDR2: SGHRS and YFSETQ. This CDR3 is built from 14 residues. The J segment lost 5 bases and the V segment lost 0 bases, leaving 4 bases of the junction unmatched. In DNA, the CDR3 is TGCGCCAGCAGCTTGGGGCGGGGGGTTCACGAGCAGTACTTC. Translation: CASSLGRGVHEQYF.

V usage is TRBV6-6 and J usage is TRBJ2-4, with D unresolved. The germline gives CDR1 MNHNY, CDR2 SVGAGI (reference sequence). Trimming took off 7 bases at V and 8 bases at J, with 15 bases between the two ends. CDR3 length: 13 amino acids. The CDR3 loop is CASIKSEVDIQYF. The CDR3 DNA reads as TGTGCCAGCATTAAGAGCGAGGTGGACATTCAGTACTTC.

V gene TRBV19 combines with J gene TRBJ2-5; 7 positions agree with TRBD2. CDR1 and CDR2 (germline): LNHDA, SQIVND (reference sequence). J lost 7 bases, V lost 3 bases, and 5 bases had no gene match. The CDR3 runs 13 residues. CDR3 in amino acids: CASSITREGTQYF. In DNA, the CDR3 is TGTGCCAGTAGTATCACGAGGGAGGGGACCCAGTACTTC.

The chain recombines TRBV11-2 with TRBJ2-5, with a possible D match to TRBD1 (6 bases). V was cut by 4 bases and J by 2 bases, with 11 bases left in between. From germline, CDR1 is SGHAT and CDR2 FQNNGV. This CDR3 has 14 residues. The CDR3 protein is CASSSRQVQETQYF. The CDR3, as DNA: TGTGCCAGCAGCTCGCGACAGGTACAAGAGACCCAGTACTTC.